The 32 T cell receptor beta chains listed next were all sequenced from one sample in a study of cytotoxic CD8 clonotypes in ibrutinib-treated CLL. The table came from immunoSEQ multiplex PCR; TCRdb's copy has only in-frame clones and leaves some out. The sample has about 140,000 clones, 80% seen once; the top ten hold about 7.4%. The sequences come from PBMCs, collected after 36 months of ibrutinib treatment. The receptor set was obtained from a human donor with chronic lymphocytic leukemia.

This chain connects TRBV30 to TRBJ2-5, with 8 bases matching TRBD2. Germline assignment: CDR1 GTSNPN and CDR2 SVGIG (reference sequence). The CDR3 sequence is 13 residues long. Losses at the gene ends were 4 bases for V and 2 bases for J; bases not matched to a gene: 3. The CDR3 nucleotides are TGTGCCTGGATTAGCGGGATACAAGAGACCCAGTACTTC. Protein: CAWISGIQETQYF.

This chain joins TRBV5-1 and TRBJ2-1; 9 bases map to TRBD2. The length of the CDR3 is 15 residues. V lost 3 bases, J lost 2 bases, and 3 bases stayed unmatched. In germline, CDR1 is SGHRS, CDR2 YFSETQ. CDR3 bases: TGCGCCAGCAGCTCTAGCGGGAACACCTACAATGAGCAGTTCTTC. Translation gives CASSSSGNTYNEQFF.

The rearrangement joins TRBV2 to TRBJ2-7; TRBD1 aligns across 9 bases. After removal of 0 bases from V and 5 bases from J, the junction contained 8 bases not matched to a gene. The CDR3 length is 16 residues. Germline CDR1 and CDR2: SNHLY and FYNNEI. CDR3 protein: CASSEARTGEFDEQYF. The CDR3 nucleotides are TGTGCCAGCAGTGAAGCGCGGACAGGGGAGTTCGACGAGCAGTACTTC.

This clone showed up just a few times. The chain uses TRBV7-9 and TRBJ1-2; tentatively, D is TRBD1 (6 bases). Germline V CDR1 and CDR2: SEHNR, FQNEAQ (reference sequence). The CDR3 loop spans 16 amino acids. V was trimmed by 0 bases and J by 6 bases, leaving 17 bases between them. DNA for the CDR3: TGTGCCAGCAGCTTAGCGTACAGGGAGGAGTCGGATGGCTACACCTTC. It specifies CASSLAYREESDGYTF.

The chain combines TRBV4-2 with TRBJ2-7, with D possibly matching TRBD2 (6 bases). The CDR3 length is 14 residues. Germline V gene sequence: CDR1 LGHNA, CDR2 YNFKEQ. Trimming cost V 7 bases and J 7 bases, with 20 bases left between them. This CDR3 is CASKSTGGKNEQYF. DNA for the CDR3: TGTGCCAGCAAATCAACGGGCGGGAAGAATGAGCAGTACTTC.

The V call is TRBV6-1, the J call TRBJ2-7; no reliable D call. V was clipped by 4 bases and J by 0 bases, with 10 bases between them. CDR1 and CDR2 from the germline V gene are MNHNS and SASEGT. This CDR3 is built from 14 residues. The CDR3: CASSGSLSSYEQYF. The CDR3 DNA follows: TGTGCCAGCAGTGGGTCCCTAAGCTCCTACGAGCAGTACTTC.

The CDR3: CASSVHMNTEAFF. The DNA for the CDR3 is TGTGCCAGCAGTGTCCACATGAACACTGAAGCTTTCTTT. This chain connects TRBV6-4 to TRBJ1-1; D uncertain. V lost 4 bases and J lost 0, with 6 bases in between. The CDR3 consists of 13 residues. Germline V gene data show CDR1 as MRHNA and CDR2 as SNTAGT.

J is TRBJ1-2 and V is TRBV2, with 11 bases identical to TRBD1. Per the germline V gene, CDR1 is SNHLY and CDR2 is FYNNEI. J was trimmed by 1 base and V by 4 bases; bases with no gene match: 2. The CDR3 extends over 15 amino acids. CDR3 sequence reads: CASSVGTGGNYGYTF. The CDR3 DNA reads TGTGCCAGCAGTGTTGGGACAGGGGGTAACTATGGCTACACCTTC.

This rearrangement joins TRBV5-1 to TRBJ1-3, with D hard to call. This CDR3 region has 13 residues. V gave up 4 bases and J gave up 4 bases, with 9 bases separating them. The germline V gene encodes CDR1 SGHRS and CDR2 YFSETQ. CDR3 nucleotides: TGCGCCAGCAGCAGATACACCGGAAACACCATATATTTT. Its protein is CASSRYTGNTIYF.

The chain has TRBV6-6 and TRBJ2-7; TRBD1 is a possible D gene (5 bases). CDR3 length: 15 residues. The ends were cut back, 6 bases at V and 3 bases at J, with 18 bases in the middle. Germline V gene sequence: CDR1 MNHNY, CDR2 SVGAGI (reference sequence). Here the CDR3 reads CASSYPGHLNYEQYF. CDR3 sequence (DNA): TGTGCCAGCAGCTACCCAGGGCATTTGAACTACGAGCAGTACTTC.

The rearrangement links TRBV5-8 to TRBJ2-3; D uncertain. V dropped 4 bases and J dropped 0 bases, with 9 bases sitting between them. The CDR3 extends over 14 amino acids. Per the germline V gene, CDR1 is SGHTS and CDR2 is YDEGEE. CDR3 region: CASSQESSTDTQYF. The CDR3 DNA reads as TGTGCCAGCAGCCAAGAATCAAGCACAGATACGCAGTATTTT.

V is TRBV18 and J is TRBJ1-5; 8 positions agree with TRBD1. In germline, CDR1 is KGHSH, CDR2 LQKENI. The V and J ends lost 0 bases and 6 bases, in that order; junction bases with no gene match: 4. The CDR3 totals 15 residues. CDR3 in DNA: TGTGCCAGCTCACCACCGGGGACAGGAGGTCAGCCCCAGCATTTT. As protein: CASSPPGTGGQPQHF.

This chain connects TRBV30 to TRBJ1-1, with D maybe TRBD1 (5 bases). CDR3 size: 15 residues. Germline CDR1 GTSNPN, CDR2 SVGIG (reference sequence). V dropped 3 bases and J dropped 6 bases, with 20 bases sitting between them. CDR3 loop: CAWSRGTPGLAEAFF. The CDR3 bases are TGTGCCTGGAGCCGGGGGACCCCGGGTTTGGCTGAAGCTTTCTTT.

A few counts support this clone. The V and J genes are TRBV11-2 and TRBJ2-3; no clear D gene. The CDR3 covers 11 residues. The V gene lost 4 bases and the J gene lost 6 bases, with 5 bases spanning the gap. Germline V CDR1 and CDR2: SGHAT, FQNNGV. The CDR3 sequence is CASSSWDTQYF. The CDR3 bases are TGTGCCAGCAGCTCTTGGGATACGCAGTATTTT.

This clone was observed once. The rearrangement joins TRBV13 to TRBJ1-1, with TRBD1 matching 9 bases. After removal of 0 bases from V and 5 bases from J, the junction contained 4 bases not matched to a gene. Germline-derived CDR1 and CDR2 are PRHDT and FYEKMQ (reference sequence). The CDR3 has 15 amino acids. This CDR3 is CASSLGTGGGTEAFF. In nucleotides, the CDR3 is TGTGCCAGCAGCTTAGGGACAGGGGGAGGGACTGAAGCTTTCTTT. Full variable domain (rest looked up from reference TRBV13 and TRBJ1-1): AAGVIQSPRHLIKEKRETATLKCYPIPRHDTVYWYQQGPGQDPQFLISFYEKMQSDKGSIPDRFSAQQFSDYHSELNMSSLELGDSALYFCASSLGTGGGTEAFFGQGTRLTVV.

The rearrangement joins TRBV6-6 to TRBJ2-7; TRBD1 agrees at 7 bases. V lost 5 bases to trimming and J lost 3 bases; unmatched junction nucleotides: 1. CDR1 is MNHNY and CDR2 is SVGAGI in the germline V gene (reference sequence). The length of the CDR3 is 12 residues. CDR3: CASSRDSYEQYF. Here the CDR3 DNA reads TGTGCCAGCAGTAGGGACAGCTACGAGCAGTACTTC.

The CDR3 sequence: CASSDISGTVLNGYTF. CDR3 DNA sequence: TGTGCCAGCAGTGATATATCCGGGACAGTACTGAATGGCTACACCTTC. This chain joins TRBV6-1 and TRBJ1-2; TRBD1 matches 7 bases. CDR1 and CDR2 from the germline V gene are MNHNS and SASEGT. CDR3 length equals 16 residues. V shed 3 bases and J 6 bases; nucleotides not matched to a gene: 13.

This rearrangement joins TRBV18 to TRBJ2-7, with D maybe TRBD2 (5 bases). Trimming removed 4 bases from V and 0 bases from J, with 19 bases in between. From germline, CDR1 is KGHSH and CDR2 LQKENI. The CDR3 contains 17 residues. CDR3 coding DNA: TGTGCCAGCTCACGAAACGCAGGTTCGGGGAGCTCCTACGAGCAGTACTTC. Amino acids: CASSRNAGSGSSYEQYF.

This clone was counted between two and nine times. CDR3 in DNA: TGTGCCAGCAGCTGGAAGACAGGGGGCACAGATACGCAGTATTTT. It encodes CASSWKTGGTDTQYF. The chain recombines TRBV5-4 with TRBJ2-3; 8 bases fit TRBD1. J lost 1 base, V lost 3 bases, and 4 bases had no gene match. Germline CDR1 and CDR2: SGHNT and YYREEE (reference sequence). The CDR3 runs to 15 residues. Filled out from reference TRBV5-4 and TRBJ2-3, the complete variable domain reads ETGVTQSPTHLIKTRGQQVTLRCSSQSGHNTVSWYQQALGQGPQFIFQYYREEENGRGNFPPRFSGLQFPNYSSELNVNALELDDSALYLCASSWKTGGTDTQYFGPGTRLTVL.

V usage is TRBV6-5 and J usage is TRBJ1-2, with D tentatively TRBD1 (5 bases). Germline V gene lookup returns CDR1 MNHEY and CDR2 SVGAGI. The CDR3 length is 15 residues. Trimming cost V 3 bases and J 1 base, with 12 bases left between them. CDR3 DNA: TGTGCCAGCAGTTATGACGGGGGGATTAACTATGGCTACACCTTC. Protein product: CASSYDGGINYGYTF.

The rearrangement uses TRBV4-1 and TRBJ2-1; a possible D gene is TRBD1 (6 bases). V lost 1 base to trimming and J lost 5 bases, with 18 bases between them. Germline V gene sequence: CDR1 MGHRA, CDR2 YSYEKL. The CDR3 consists of 17 residues. The CDR3: CASSQGRGRGLHNEQFF. The CDR3 DNA is TGCGCCAGCAGCCAAGGCAGGGGCCGTGGACTCCACAATGAGCAGTTCTTC.

The V call is TRBV6-5, the J call TRBJ1-5, with D possibly matching TRBD1 (6 bases). Trimming removed 2 bases at V and 1 base at J, with 9 bases between. The CDR3 consists of 15 residues. In germline, CDR1 is MNHEY, CDR2 SVGAGI. In DNA form, the CDR3 reads TGTGCCAGCAGTTACGGGGGGGCCAGCAATCAGCCCCAGCATTTT. It translates to CASSYGGASNQPQHF.

The rearrangement links TRBV5-1 to TRBJ2-7; D is unresolved. CDR3 length: 14 residues. CDR1 and CDR2 from the germline V gene are SGHRS and YFSETQ. V shed 2 bases and J shed 0 bases, with 9 bases lying between them. This chain's CDR3 is CASSFSDGSYEQYF. The CDR3 nucleotides are TGCGCCAGCAGCTTTTCGGACGGCTCCTACGAGCAGTACTTC.

The chain carries TRBV11-2 and TRBJ2-3; D may match TRBD1 or TRBD2 (6 bases each). The germline V gene has CDR1 SGHAT and CDR2 FQNNGV. CDR3 length: 18 amino acids. V dropped 5 bases and J dropped 0 bases, with 21 bases sitting between them. The CDR3 DNA reads TGTGCCAGCAGCGCAACCGACGACGGGGGCTGGAGCACAGATACGCAGTATTTT. This encodes CASSATDDGGWSTDTQYF.

The chain recombines TRBV6-5 with TRBJ2-1; TRBD2 matches 8 bases. V lost 5 bases, J lost 8 bases, and 5 bases stayed unmatched. This CDR3 comprises 13 residues. The V gene's germline CDR1 is MNHEY and CDR2 SVGAGI. The CDR3 nucleotides are TGTGCCAGCAGTGCCAGCGGGAGCTATGAGCAGTTCTTC. As protein: CASSASGSYEQFF.

The chain employs TRBV7-2 and TRBJ1-5, with no clear D. Germline CDR1 reads SGHTA; CDR2 reads FQGNSA. Trimming stripped 1 base from V and 6 bases from J, with 7 bases between. This CDR3 region has 13 residues. CDR3 region: CASSLGRSQPQHF. CDR3 in DNA: TGTGCCAGCAGCTTAGGGCGTAGTCAGCCCCAGCATTTT.

This chain connects TRBV4-1 to TRBJ2-7; either TRBD1 or TRBD2 may supply D (5 bases each). The CDR3 sequence is 16 residues long. The V gene lost 1 base and the J gene lost 2 bases, with 15 bases spanning the gap. The germline gives CDR1 MGHRA, CDR2 YSYEKL. For the CDR3, the DNA is TGCGCCAGCAGCCAAGCATCCGGGACGGCTACCTACGAGCAGTACTTC. Its translation is CASSQASGTATYEQYF.

The chain has TRBV11-2 and TRBJ1-2, with D hard to call. V lost 3 bases to trimming and J lost 9 bases, with 26 bases between them. Germline loops: CDR1 SGHAT, CDR2 FQNNGV. The CDR3 sequence is 17 residues long. In DNA, the CDR3 is TGTGCCAGCAGCTTGTATTTTTTGGGATCTCTCCCGATCAGCTACACCTTC. Protein: CASSLYFLGSLPISYTF.

The chain joins TRBV7-6 to TRBJ1-4; 7 nucleotides agree with TRBD1. J gave up 0 bases and V 2 bases, and 9 bases lay outside the gene matches. The CDR3 totals 18 residues. Germline CDR1 reads SGHVS; CDR2 reads FNYEAQ. CDR3: CASSLKRQGFTTNEKLFF. The CDR3, as DNA: TGTGCCAGCAGCTTAAAACGACAGGGTTTTACAACTAATGAAAAACTGTTTTTT.

The chain uses TRBV9 and TRBJ2-1; D gene uncertain. The CDR3 has 16 residues. From germline, CDR1 is SGDLS and CDR2 YYNGEE. The V end lost 1 base, the J end lost 3 bases, and 14 bases lay between the germline ends. The CDR3 here is CASSVKRSAGYNEQFF. The CDR3 DNA sequence: TGTGCCAGCAGCGTAAAAAGGTCCGCCGGCTACAATGAGCAGTTCTTC.

The V gene is TRBV27, the J gene TRBJ2-5, with D perhaps TRBD2 (7 bases). The V and J ends lost 10 bases and 3 bases respectively, with 12 bases between them. Germline CDR1 reads MNHEY; CDR2 reads SMNVEV (reference sequence). The length of the CDR3 is 12 residues. The CDR3 sequence: CATRGGEETQYF. CDR3 bases: TGTGCCACGCGAGGGGGGGAAGAGACCCAGTACTTC.

The chain has TRBV28 and TRBJ2-1, with 9 positions matching TRBD2. The CDR3 is made up of 17 amino acids. In germline, CDR1 is MDHEN, CDR2 SYDVKM. After removal of 6 bases from V and 7 bases from J, the junction contained 16 bases not matched to a gene. The DNA for the CDR3 is TGTGCCAGCAGACTACATTATGGTAGCGGGGGAGGAAATGAGCAGTTCTTC. Its protein is CASRLHYGSGGGNEQFF.